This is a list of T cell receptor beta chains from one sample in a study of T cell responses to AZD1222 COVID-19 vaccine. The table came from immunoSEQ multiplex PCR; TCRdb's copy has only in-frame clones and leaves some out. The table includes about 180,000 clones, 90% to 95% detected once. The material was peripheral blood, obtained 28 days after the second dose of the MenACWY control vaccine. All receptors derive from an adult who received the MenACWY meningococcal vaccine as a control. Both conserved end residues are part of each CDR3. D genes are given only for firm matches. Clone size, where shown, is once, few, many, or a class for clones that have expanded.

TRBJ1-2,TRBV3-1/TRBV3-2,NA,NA,CASSQGDYGYTF,TGTGCCAGCAGCCAAGGAGACTATGGCTACACCTTC
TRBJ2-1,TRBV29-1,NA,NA,CSVEQGGNEQFF,TGCAGCGTTGAGCAGGGAGGCAATGAGCAGTTCTTC
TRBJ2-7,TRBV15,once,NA,CATSRTLGQDPYF,TGTGCCACCAGCAGAACCCTCGGCCAGGATCCGTACTTC
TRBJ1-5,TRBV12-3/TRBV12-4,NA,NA,CASSFPPAQPQHF,TGTGCCAGCAGTTTCCCCCCAGCTCAGCCCCAGCATTTT
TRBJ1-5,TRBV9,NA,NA,CASSVEGLPNQPQHF,TGTGCCAGCAGCGTAGAAGGCCTCCCCAATCAGCCCCAGCATTTT
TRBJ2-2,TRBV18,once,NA,CASSPQSTRELFF,TGTGCCAGCTCACCACAGAGCACCCGGGAGCTGTTTTTT
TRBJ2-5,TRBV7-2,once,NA,CASSFQGGRGETQYF,TGTGCCAGCAGCTTCCAGGGGGGTCGGGGAGAGACCCAGTACTTC
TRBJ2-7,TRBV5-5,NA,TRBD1,CASSSTGARGEQYF,TGTGCCAGCAGCTCTACAGGGGCCAGGGGGGAGCAGTACTTC
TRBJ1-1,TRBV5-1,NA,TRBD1,CASSLAHPTGATEAFF,TGCGCCAGCAGCTTGGCCCACCCGACAGGGGCTACTGAAGCTTTCTTT
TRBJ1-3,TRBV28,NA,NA,CASVRGFSGNTIYF,TGTGCCAGCGTTCGGGGGTTCTCTGGAAACACCATATATTTT
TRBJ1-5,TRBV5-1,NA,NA,CASSLGGGNQPQHF,TGCGCCAGCAGCTTGGGGGGAGGAAATCAGCCCCAGCATTTT
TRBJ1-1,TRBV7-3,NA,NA,CASSLRGNTEAFF,TGTGCCAGCAGCTTAAGGGGGAACACTGAAGCTTTCTTT
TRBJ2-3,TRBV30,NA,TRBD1,CAWSVGTGSTDTQYF,TGTGCCTGGAGCGTGGGGACAGGAAGCACAGATACGCAGTATTTT
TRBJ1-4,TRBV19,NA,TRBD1,CASSVGQTTNEKLFF,TGTGCCAGTAGTGTGGGACAGACAACTAATGAAAAACTGTTTTTT
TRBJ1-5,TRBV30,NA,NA,CAWSYGGPYSNQPQHF,TGTGCCTGGAGTTACGGGGGGCCGTATAGCAATCAGCCCCAGCATTTT
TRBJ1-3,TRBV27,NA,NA,CASRGLEADTIYF,TGTGCCAGCCGGGGACTTGAGGCGGACACCATATATTTT
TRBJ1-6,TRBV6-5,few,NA,CASSRRSSYNSPLHF,TGTGCCAGCAGTCGGCGGAGCTCCTATAATTCACCCCTCCACTTT
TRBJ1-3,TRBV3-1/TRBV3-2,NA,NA,CASSQGHSGNTIYF,TGTGCCAGCAGCCAGGGCCACTCTGGAAACACCATATATTTT
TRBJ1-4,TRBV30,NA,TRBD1,CAWRGGQAWFEKLFF,TGTGCCTGGAGAGGGGGACAGGCCTGGTTTGAAAAACTGTTTTTT
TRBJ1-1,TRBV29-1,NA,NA,CSGRRLNTEAFF,TGCAGCGGACGAAGATTGAACACTGAAGCTTTCTTT
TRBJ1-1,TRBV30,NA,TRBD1,CAWSSGTGVMAFF,TGTGCCTGGAGTTCCGGGACAGGGGTAATGGCTTTCTTT
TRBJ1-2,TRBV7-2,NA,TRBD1,CASSLMGSGQGAGGYTF,TGTGCCAGCAGCTTAATGGGTTCAGGGCAGGGGGCCGGAGGCTACACCTTC
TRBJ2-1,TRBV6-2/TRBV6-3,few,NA,CASSSHGAEQFF,TGTGCCAGCAGCTCGCATGGAGCAGAGCAGTTCTTC
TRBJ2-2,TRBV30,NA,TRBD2,CAWTGVGGASGELFF,TGTGCCTGGACTGGTGTCGGGGGGGCCTCCGGGGAGCTGTTTTTT
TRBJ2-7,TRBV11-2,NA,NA,CASSFLGGGHQSYEQYF,TGTGCCAGCAGCTTTTTGGGGGGGGGACATCAATCCTACGAGCAGTACTTC
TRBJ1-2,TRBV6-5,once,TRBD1,CACTGGQDYGYTF,TGTGCCTGCACAGGGGGACAGGATTATGGCTACACCTTC
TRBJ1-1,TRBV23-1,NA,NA,CASPKGSNPMNTEAFF,TGCGCCAGCCCCAAGGGCTCGAACCCTATGAACACTGAAGCTTTCTTT
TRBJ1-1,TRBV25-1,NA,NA,CASSESLGGGRAEAFF,TGTGCCAGCAGTGAATCATTAGGGGGGGGCCGCGCTGAAGCTTTCTTT
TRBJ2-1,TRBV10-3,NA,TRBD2,CAISDSTSGGLNEQFF,TGTGCCATCAGTGACTCCACTAGCGGGGGACTCAATGAGCAGTTCTTC
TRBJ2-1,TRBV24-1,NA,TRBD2,CATRGGGRNEQFF,TGTGCCACCAGGGGCGGGGGGCGGAATGAGCAGTTCTTC
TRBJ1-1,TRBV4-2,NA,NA,CASSQGSGPNTEAFF,TGTGCCAGCAGCCAAGGGTCGGGTCCGAACACTGAAGCTTTCTTT
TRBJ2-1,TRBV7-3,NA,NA,CASSLEMDRGEQFF,TGTGCCAGCAGCTTAGAGATGGATCGTGGTGAGCAGTTCTTC
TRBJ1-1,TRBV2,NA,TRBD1,CASRTQGAPHTEAFF,TGTGCCAGCAGGACACAGGGGGCCCCCCACACTGAAGCTTTCTTT
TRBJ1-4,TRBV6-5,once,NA,CASTPGRGNEKLFF,TGTGCCAGCACCCCGGGACGGGGAAATGAAAAACTGTTTTTT
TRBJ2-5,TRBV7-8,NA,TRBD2,CASSLVLPAGGLETQYF,TGTGCCAGCAGCTTAGTTCTTCCGGCGGGGGGGCTTGAGACCCAGTACTTC
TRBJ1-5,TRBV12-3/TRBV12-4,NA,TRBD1,CASSDRVYQPQHF,TGTGCCAGCAGCGACAGGGTCTATCAGCCCCAGCATTTT
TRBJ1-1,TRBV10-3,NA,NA,CAAGTANTEAFF,TGTGCCGCCGGGACGGCGAACACTGAAGCTTTCTTT
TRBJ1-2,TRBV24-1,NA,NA,CATSAQHNYGYTF,TGTGCCACCAGTGCCCAACATAACTATGGCTACACCTTC
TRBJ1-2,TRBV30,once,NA,CAWTRTAARDGYTF,TGTGCCTGGACCCGGACTGCAGCTCGTGATGGCTACACCTTC
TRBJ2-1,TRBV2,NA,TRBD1,CASRRDRSYNEQFF,TGTGCCAGCAGACGGGACAGGTCCTACAATGAGCAGTTCTTC
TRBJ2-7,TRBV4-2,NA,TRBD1,CASSQDRVGQGAHEQYF,TGTGCCAGCAGCCAAGACCGGGTGGGACAGGGGGCCCACGAGCAGTACTTC
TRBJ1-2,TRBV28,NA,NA,CASSFLGTNYGYTF,TGTGCCAGCAGTTTCCTGGGGACTAACTATGGCTACACCTTC
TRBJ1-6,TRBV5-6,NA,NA,CASRWGPLVKSPLHF,TGTGCCAGCAGGTGGGGACCATTGGTGAAATCACCCCTCCACTTT
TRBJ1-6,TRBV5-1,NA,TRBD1,CASSSTGDNSPLHF,TGCGCCAGCAGCTCGACAGGGGATAATTCACCCCTCCACTTT
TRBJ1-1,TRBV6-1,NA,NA,CASSEVGRESEAFF,TGTGCCAGCAGTGAAGTAGGGAGGGAATCTGAAGCTTTCTTT
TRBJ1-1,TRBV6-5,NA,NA,CASGQSDLNTEAFF,TGTGCCAGCGGACAGTCAGACTTGAACACTGAAGCTTTCTTT